The clone carrying this T cell receptor (beta chain) was picked up a small number of times. The antigen remains undetermined. The sample is drawn from a study of T cell responses to AZD1222 COVID-19 vaccine. Profiling relied on immunoSEQ multiplex PCR, and the TCRdb table lists in-frame clones only, not all of them. The sample consists of 150,000 to 200,000 clones, roughly 92% of them appearing once. Overall study results and limits: Of spike-specific TCRs, nearly half reportedly target regions left unmutated in variants. Spike-spanning, vaccine-associated CD4 TCRs were dominant at 160-218 and 743-854.

Germline CDR1 and CDR2: MRHNA and SNTAGT. Losses at the gene ends were 6 bases for V and 15 bases for J; bases not matched to a gene: 9. CDR3 size: 12 residues. The sequence was collected from an adult in good health. V and J are TRBV6-4 and TRBJ1-3, with TRBD1 identical over 9 bases. Sequenced here: peripheral blood, sampled on day 0 of AZD1222 vaccination. The CDR3 bases are TGTGCCAGCAGCGGAGGACAGGGGCTTACATATTTT. Translated: CASSGGQGLTYF.